The 21 T cell receptor beta chains reported below all come from one sample, sequenced in a study of shared clonotypes between healthy human individuals. Repertoires were generated with immunoSEQ multiplex PCR, while TCRdb's copy carries only in-frame clones and drops some. This table has a few million clones, around 95% appearing once. Sample: naive CD4+ T cells sorted from blood. Subset given: CD45RA+ positively selected. The receptor set was obtained from a man between 18 and 29 years old in good health.

The rearrangement uses TRBV10-3 and TRBJ1-2, with TRBD1 matching 7 bases. V lost 2 bases and J lost 4; bases outside the gene matches: 10. The CDR3 loop spans 16 amino acids. The germline gives CDR1 ENHRY, CDR2 SYGVKD. The CDR3 nucleotides read TGTGCCATCAGTGAGGGTGACAGGGTTTCGGGCTATGGCTACACCTTC. Translated: CAISEGDRVSGYGYTF.

This sequence joins TRBV25-1 and TRBJ2-3, with D perhaps given as TRBD1 or TRBD2 (5 bases each). Germline lookup yields CDR1 MGHDK and CDR2 SYGVNS. The CDR3 covers 15 residues. Trimming stripped 4 bases from V and 2 bases from J, with 13 bases between. The CDR3, as DNA: TGTGCCAGCAGTGTATCCGGGGCATACACAGATACGCAGTATTTT. As protein: CASSVSGAYTDTQYF.

The chain couples TRBV28 to TRBJ1-1; D call uncertain. The CDR3 runs to 11 residues. Germline V gene sequence: CDR1 MDHEN, CDR2 SYDVKM. The V gene lost 4 bases and the J gene lost 8 bases, with 8 bases spanning the gap. This chain's CDR3 is CASSSLPEAFF. CDR3 bases: TGTGCCAGCAGTTCGTTGCCAGAAGCTTTCTTT.

The CDR3 region is CASSYPTTGMEETQYF. DNA of the CDR3: TGTGCCAGCAGTTACCCCACGACAGGGATGGAGGAGACCCAGTACTTC. The chain uses TRBV6-6 and TRBJ2-5, with 7 bases lining up with TRBD1. Germline trimming cut 2 bases from V and 5 bases from J; bases unmatched to any gene: 11. Germline V gene sequence: CDR1 MNHNY, CDR2 SVGAGI (reference sequence). This CDR3 is 16 amino acids long.

This chain joins TRBV29-1 and TRBJ1-1, with D hard to call. The CDR3 contains 12 residues. Germline V gives CDR1 SQVTM, CDR2 ANQGSEA. Trimming took 5 bases from V and 0 from J, leaving 7 bases between them. The CDR3: CSVRVMNTEAFF. The CDR3 DNA sequence: TGCAGCGTTCGAGTTATGAACACTGAAGCTTTCTTT.

The CDR3 here is CASPKDRTGSDGNTIYF. DNA for the CDR3: TGTGCCAGCCCAAAGGACAGAACGGGATCCGATGGAAACACCATATATTTT. This chain uses TRBV27 with TRBJ1-3; D may be TRBD1 (6 bases). V dropped 8 bases and J dropped 3 bases, with 23 bases sitting between them. The germline CDR1 and CDR2 sequences are MNHEY and SMNVEV (reference sequence). The CDR3 runs to 17 residues.

This chain links TRBV6-5 with TRBJ1-5; D gene unclear. V gave up 1 base and J gave up 0 bases, with 7 bases separating them. There are 15 residues in the CDR3. Germline loops: CDR1 MNHEY, CDR2 SVGAGI. The CDR3 loop is CASSYFGSSNQPQHF. The DNA of the CDR3 is TGTGCCAGCAGTTACTTTGGCAGTAGCAATCAGCCCCAGCATTTT.

This chain links TRBV7-2 with TRBJ2-7; 7 bases are shared with TRBD1. Germline CDR1 and CDR2: SGHTA and FQGNSA. V shed 5 bases, J shed 4 bases, and the junction held 5 bases outside the gene matches. The CDR3 loop spans 13 amino acids. The CDR3 loop reads CASSKDRAYEQYF. For the CDR3, the DNA is TGTGCCAGCAGCAAAGACAGGGCGTACGAGCAGTACTTC.

The chain joins TRBV4-3 to TRBJ1-3; tentatively, D is TRBD1 (5 bases). This CDR3 has 17 residues. The V and J ends lost 0 bases and 0 bases respectively, with 12 bases between them. In germline, CDR1 is LGHNA, CDR2 YSLEER. CDR3 region: CASSQDKGAASGNTIYF. The CDR3 DNA follows: TGCGCCAGCAGCCAAGATAAAGGGGCAGCCTCTGGAAACACCATATATTTT.

This chain uses TRBV6-5 with TRBJ2-7; 7 bases agree with TRBD2. The CDR3 runs to 12 residues. CDR1 is MNHEY and CDR2 is SVGAGI in the germline V gene. The J segment lost 5 bases and the V segment lost 11 bases, leaving 9 bases of the junction unmatched. CDR3 in amino acids: CAARRGENEQYF. The CDR3 region has the DNA TGTGCCGCCCGTCGGGGGGAAAACGAGCAGTACTTC.

The chain links TRBV5-1 to TRBJ2-3; TRBD2 aligns across 12 bases. CDR3 size: 14 residues. V shed 3 bases and J 5 bases; nucleotides not matched to a gene: 1. Germline lookup yields CDR1 SGHRS and CDR2 YFSETQ. The CDR3 protein is CASSWTSGVDTQYF. In DNA form, the CDR3 reads TGCGCCAGCAGCTGGACTAGCGGGGTAGATACGCAGTATTTT.

The genes are TRBV2 and TRBJ1-6, with 7 bases matching TRBD1. This CDR3 has 16 amino acids. The ends lost 4 bases at V and 5 bases at J; junction bases unmatched: 8. The germline CDR1 and CDR2 sequences are SNHLY and FYNNEI. The CDR3 DNA follows: TGTGCCAGCAGTGGGGTAGCAGGGGGTAATAATTCACCCCTCCACTTT. Its protein is CASSGVAGGNNSPLHF.

CDR3 region: CASIEGGGNEQFF. The DNA of the CDR3 is TGTGCCAGCATAGAAGGGGGTGGCAATGAGCAGTTCTTC. The V call is TRBV28, the J call TRBJ2-1, with D tentatively TRBD1 (6 bases). V lost 7 bases to trimming and J lost 6 bases, with 13 bases between them. CDR3 size: 13 residues. Germline V gene data show CDR1 as MDHEN and CDR2 as SYDVKM.

This clone showed up just a few times. The chain joins TRBV25-1 to TRBJ2-7, with D hard to call. V was cut by 8 bases and J by 2 bases, with 16 bases left in between. Germline V gene sequence: CDR1 MGHDK, CDR2 SYGVNS. The CDR3 has 14 amino acids. CDR3 coding DNA: TGTGCCAGCGGCTCCCCGCGCCACCCCTACGAGCAGTACTTC. Amino acids: CASGSPRHPYEQYF.

This rearrangement joins TRBV27 to TRBJ2-7, with 11 bases aligning to TRBD1. Germline V CDR1 and CDR2: MNHEY, SMNVEV (reference sequence). This CDR3 spans 14 amino acids. The ends lost 7 bases at V and 6 bases at J; junction bases unmatched: 8. Here the CDR3 reads CASNPGQGAREQYF. Written as DNA, the CDR3 is TGTGCCAGCAACCCCGGACAGGGGGCACGCGAGCAGTACTTC.

V gene TRBV2 combines with J gene TRBJ2-7; possibly TRBD2 for D (6 bases). The CDR3 spans 15 residues. The V gene lost 7 bases and the J gene lost 2 bases, with 18 bases spanning the gap. Looked up from germline, CDR1 is SNHLY and CDR2 is FYNNEI. The CDR3 nucleotides are TGTGCCAGCATGGTTTCTCTCGCGGGAACCTACGAGCAGTACTTC. This gives the protein CASMVSLAGTYEQYF.

V is TRBV19 and J is TRBJ2-3, with D possibly TRBD2 on 5 matching bases. This CDR3 spans 13 amino acids. Deletions cut 4 bases from V and 3 bases from J, with 8 bases between. Germline V gene lookup returns CDR1 LNHDA and CDR2 SQIVND (reference sequence). CDR3 in amino acids: CASSRAATDTQYF. DNA for the CDR3: TGTGCCAGTAGTAGAGCGGCTACAGATACGCAGTATTTT. The entire variable domain, with the rest obtained from reference TRBV19 and TRBJ2-3, is as follows: DGGITQSPKYLFRKEGQNVTLSCEQNLNHDAMYWYRQDPGQGLRLIYYSQIVNDFQKGDIAEGYSVSREKKESFPLTVTSAQKNPTAFYLCASSRAATDTQYFGPGTRLTVL.

As concerns this clone: The sample carries other DNA sequences with the same CDR3. The chain is built from TRBV11-2 and TRBJ2-7; D perhaps matches TRBD1 (5 bases). V lost 1 base to trimming and J lost 0 bases, with 10 bases between them. The germline V gene has CDR1 SGHAT and CDR2 FQNNGV. CDR3 length: 15 residues. The CDR3 DNA reads as TGTGCCAGCAGCTTAGTGGGGCAGAGCTCCTACGAGCAGTACTTC. Translating it yields CASSLVGQSSYEQYF.

The J gene is TRBJ2-2, the V gene TRBV5-4, with D possibly being TRBD2 (6 bases). Germline V gives CDR1 SGHNT, CDR2 YYREEE (reference sequence). Deletions cut 6 bases from V and 4 bases from J, with 16 bases between. CDR3 length: 15 residues. This chain's CDR3 is CASTRGREATGELFF. In DNA, the CDR3 is TGTGCCAGCACCCGAGGCAGGGAGGCCACCGGGGAGCTGTTTTTT.

V gene TRBV7-9 combines with J gene TRBJ2-6, with D hard to call. V lost 4 bases and J 0 bases, leaving 16 bases between the germline ends. The CDR3 sequence is 18 residues long. Germline V gene sequence: CDR1 SEHNR, CDR2 FQNEAQ (reference sequence). DNA for the CDR3: TGTGCCAGCAGCTCAACAACCGGGTTCTACTCTGGGGCCAACGTCCTGACTTTC. Residues: CASSSTTGFYSGANVLTF.

The V call is TRBV25-1, the J call TRBJ2-5, with D perhaps matching TRBD1 (5 bases). The CDR3 is 13 amino acids. CDR1 MGHDK and CDR2 SYGVNS come from the germline V gene. V dropped 2 bases and J dropped 6 bases, with 10 bases sitting between them. The CDR3 here is CASSEMKGQTQYF. DNA for the CDR3: TGTGCCAGCAGTGAAATGAAGGGGCAGACCCAGTACTTC.